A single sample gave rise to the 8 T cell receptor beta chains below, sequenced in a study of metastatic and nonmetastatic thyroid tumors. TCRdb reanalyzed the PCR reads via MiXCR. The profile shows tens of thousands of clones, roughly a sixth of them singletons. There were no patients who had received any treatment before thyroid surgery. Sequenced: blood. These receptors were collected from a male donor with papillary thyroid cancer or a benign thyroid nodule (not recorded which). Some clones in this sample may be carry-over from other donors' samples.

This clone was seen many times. The CDR3 sequence is CASSMRGSTSYNEQFF. In DNA form, the CDR3 reads TGTGCCAGTAGTATGAGGGGATCCACTTCCTACAATGAGCAGTTCTTC. This chain connects TRBV19 to TRBJ2-1; either TRBD1 or TRBD2 may fit D (5 bases each). The CDR3 sequence is 16 residues long. Germline values: CDR1 LNHDA, CDR2 SQIVND (reference sequence). V dropped 3 bases and J dropped 1 base, with 13 bases sitting between them.

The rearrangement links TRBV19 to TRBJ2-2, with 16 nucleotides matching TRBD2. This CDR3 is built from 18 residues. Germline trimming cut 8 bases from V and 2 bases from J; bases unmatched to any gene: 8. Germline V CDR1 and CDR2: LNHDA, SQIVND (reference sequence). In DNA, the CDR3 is TGTGCCAGTCGATCGGGACTAGCGGGAGGGGCAAACACCGGGGAGCTGTTTTTT. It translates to CASRSGLAGGANTGELFF.

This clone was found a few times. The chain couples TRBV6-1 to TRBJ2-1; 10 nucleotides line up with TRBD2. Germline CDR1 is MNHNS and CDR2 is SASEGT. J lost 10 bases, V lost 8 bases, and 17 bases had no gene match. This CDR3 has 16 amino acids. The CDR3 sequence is CASPDKVSGRASEQFF. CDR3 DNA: TGTGCCAGCCCTGATAAGGTGAGCGGGAGGGCCTCCGAGCAGTTCTTC.

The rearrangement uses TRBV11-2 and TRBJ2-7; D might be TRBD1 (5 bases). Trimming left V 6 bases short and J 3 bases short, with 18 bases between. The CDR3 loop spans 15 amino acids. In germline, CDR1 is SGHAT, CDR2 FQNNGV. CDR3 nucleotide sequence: TGTGCCAGCAGAACCTCCGGACACTCACTCTACGAGCAGTACTTC. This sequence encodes CASRTSGHSLYEQYF.

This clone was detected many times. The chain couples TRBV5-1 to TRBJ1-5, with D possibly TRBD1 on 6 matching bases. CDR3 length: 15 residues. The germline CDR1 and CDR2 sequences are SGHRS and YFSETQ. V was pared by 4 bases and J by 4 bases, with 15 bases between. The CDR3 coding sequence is TGCGCCAGCAGCCAACAGGGAGGGGCGAATCAGCCCCAGCATTTT. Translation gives CASSQQGGANQPQHF.

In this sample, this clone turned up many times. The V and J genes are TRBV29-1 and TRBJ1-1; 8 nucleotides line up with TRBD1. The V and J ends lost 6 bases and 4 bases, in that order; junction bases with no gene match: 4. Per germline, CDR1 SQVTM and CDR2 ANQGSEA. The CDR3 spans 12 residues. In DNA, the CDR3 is TGCAGCGTCTACGACAGGGGCACTGAAGCTTTCTTT. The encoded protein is CSVYDRGTEAFF.

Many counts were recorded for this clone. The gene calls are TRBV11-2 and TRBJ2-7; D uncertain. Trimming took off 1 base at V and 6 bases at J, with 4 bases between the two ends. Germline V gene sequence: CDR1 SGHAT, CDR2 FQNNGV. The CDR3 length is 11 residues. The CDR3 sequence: CASSLVAEQYF. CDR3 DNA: TGTGCCAGCAGCTTAGTAGCCGAGCAGTACTTC. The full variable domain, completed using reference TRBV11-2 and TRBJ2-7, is EAGVAQSPRYKIIEKRQSVAFWCNPISGHATLYWYQQILGQGPKLLIQFQNNGVVDDSQLPKDRFSAERLKGVDSTLKIQPAKLEDSAVYLCASSLVAEQYFGPGTRLTVT.

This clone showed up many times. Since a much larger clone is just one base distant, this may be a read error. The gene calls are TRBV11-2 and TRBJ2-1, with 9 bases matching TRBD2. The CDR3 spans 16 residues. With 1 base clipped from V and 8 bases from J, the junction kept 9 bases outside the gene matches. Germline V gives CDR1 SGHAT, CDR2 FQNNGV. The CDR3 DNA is TGTGCCAGCAGCTTAGGGTTTGATAGCGGGGGACATGAGCAGTTCTTC. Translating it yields CASSLGFDSGGHEQFF.